This T cell receptor (beta chain) appears in the sequencing data of a study of cytomegalovirus exposure and HLA in healthy donors. Trimming cost V 3 bases and J 7 bases, with 13 bases left between them. The CDR3 totals 14 residues. CDR1 is MNHEY, CDR2 SMNVEV, per germline (reference sequence). General study findings and limits: Reportedly, a later analysis found an Asian-associated ancestry cluster had fewer N-insertions than the approximately 670-donor mean.

The PCR made use of 60 Vbeta and 13 Jbeta primers. The table came from immunoSEQ multiplex PCR; TCRdb's copy has only in-frame clones and leaves some out. Of 190,000 or so clones listed, around 83% are singletons. In this sample, this clone turned up a few times. Its antigen is unidentified. Sequenced sample: PBMCs. V is TRBV27 and J is TRBJ2-1; no definite D call. The TCR sequence derives from a man over 45 in good health and CMV-seronegative. The CDR3 protein is CASSFRIASNEQFF. The CDR3 bases are TGTGCCAGCAGTTTCAGAATAGCATCTAATGAGCAGTTCTTC.